Each of the 21 T cell receptor beta chains below was sequenced from the same sample in a study of cytomegalovirus exposure and HLA in healthy donors. Researchers ran the PCR with 60 Vbeta and 13 Jbeta primers. TCRdb's copy holds only in-frame clones and misses some; the assay was immunoSEQ multiplex PCR. This table has around 110,000 clones, roughly 79% appearing once. The sequenced material came from PBMCs. The receptor source for this set is a young woman in good health and CMV-seronegative.

The chain has TRBV5-1 and TRBJ2-1; TRBD1 agrees at 7 bases. V dropped 4 bases and J dropped 10; count of bases not matched to a gene: 17. The germline V gene encodes CDR1 SGHRS and CDR2 YFSETQ. The length of the CDR3 is 16 residues. The CDR3 sequence: CASSRTPQGPLEEQFF. CDR3 DNA sequence: TGCGCCAGCAGCCGTACCCCACAGGGGCCCCTAGAGGAGCAGTTCTTC.

The chain carries TRBV6-1 and TRBJ1-5; possible D gene TRBD1, 5 bases. Trimming left V 2 bases short and J 0 bases short, with 17 bases between. Germline-derived CDR1 and CDR2 are MNHNS and SASEGT. CDR3 length: 18 residues. CDR3 sequence: CASSESDRGPYSNQPQHF. The CDR3 DNA follows: TGTGCCAGCAGTGAAAGCGACAGAGGTCCTTATAGCAATCAGCCCCAGCATTTT.

This clone was counted a few times. The V and J genes are TRBV7-8 and TRBJ2-7; a possible D gene is TRBD1 (5 bases). CDR3 length: 14 residues. Trimming took 1 base from V and 3 from J, leaving 10 bases between them. Germline V CDR1 and CDR2: SGHVS, FQNEAQ. In nucleotides, the CDR3 is TGTGCCAGCAGCTTAGGCGACAGACGCTACGAGCAGTACTTC. It yields the protein CASSLGDRRYEQYF.

The chain uses TRBV5-5 and TRBJ2-2; possibly TRBD1 for D (6 bases). The germline gives CDR1 SGHKS, CDR2 YYEKEE (reference sequence). CDR3 length: 13 amino acids. Trimming pared 1 base from V and 5 bases from J, leaving 6 bases between. The CDR3, as DNA: TGTGCCAGCAGCTTGACAGGGACCGGGGAGCTGTTTTTT. Its translation is CASSLTGTGELFF.

The chain joins TRBV6-5 to TRBJ1-6; maybe TRBD1 (5 bases). The V end lost 2 bases, the J end lost 8 bases, and 7 bases lay between the germline ends. Germline-derived CDR1 and CDR2 are MNHEY and SVGAGI. The CDR3 is made up of 13 amino acids. The CDR3 DNA sequence: TGTGCCAGCAGTTACGCGGGGGATTCACCCCTCCACTTT. Translating gives CASSYAGDSPLHF.

The rearrangement uses TRBV27 and TRBJ1-1; D unresolved. The CDR3 loop spans 14 amino acids. The germline CDR1 and CDR2 sequences are MNHEY and SMNVEV (reference sequence). The V end lost 2 bases, the J end lost 4 bases, and 11 bases lay between the germline ends. CDR3 sequence reads: CASSLEGRSTEAFF. CDR3 bases: TGTGCCAGCAGTTTAGAGGGCAGGAGCACTGAAGCTTTCTTT.

V and J are TRBV6-1 and TRBJ2-2; TRBD1 aligns across 7 bases. Germline CDR1 and CDR2: MNHNS and SASEGT. The CDR3 covers 14 residues. Trimming cost V 8 bases and J 3 bases; bases outside gene matches: 6. The DNA for the CDR3 is TGTGCCAGCCTGGGGACAGCTTACACCGGGGAGCTGTTTTTT. It is translated as CASLGTAYTGELFF.

The chain recombines TRBV6-1 with TRBJ2-2; 8 bases line up with TRBD1. Germline CDR1 MNHNS, CDR2 SASEGT. Trimming removed 2 bases from V and 2 bases from J; junction bases left unmatched: 4. CDR3 length: 16 amino acids. The CDR3 reads CASSEWTGRNTGELFF. Here the CDR3 DNA reads TGTGCCAGCAGTGAATGGACAGGGCGAAACACCGGGGAGCTGTTTTTT.

J is TRBJ2-2 and V is TRBV2; D is possibly TRBD1 (5 bases). V lost 5 bases, J lost 6 bases, and 13 bases lay in between. From germline, CDR1 is SNHLY and CDR2 FYNNEI. This CDR3 is 14 amino acids long. Here the CDR3 DNA reads TGTGCCAGCAGTTGGACAAAGCTAGCCGGGGAGCTGTTTTTT. This translates into CASSWTKLAGELFF.

V and J are TRBV28 and TRBJ1-5; weak D call: TRBD1 (6 bases). V was shortened by 11 bases and J by 7 bases, with 18 bases between the two germline ends. The CDR3 totals 13 residues. Germline V gene sequence: CDR1 MDHEN, CDR2 SYDVKM. The CDR3 spells CAAQGDRKQPQHF. The CDR3 DNA reads as TGTGCCGCACAGGGTGACCGTAAACAGCCCCAGCATTTT.

V is TRBV7-9 and J is TRBJ1-1; 8 bases align to TRBD1. Looked up from germline, CDR1 is SEHNR and CDR2 is FQNEAQ (reference sequence). J lost 10 bases, V lost 6 bases, and 13 bases had no gene match. There are 14 residues in the CDR3. For the CDR3, the DNA is TGTGCCAGCAGGTTTAGTTCCTCCGGGACAGGAGCTTTCTTT. As protein: CASRFSSSGTGAFF.

The rearrangement joins TRBV28 to TRBJ1-5, with a weak D call TRBD1 (5 bases). Trimming pared 3 bases from V and 4 bases from J, leaving 22 bases between. Looked up from germline, CDR1 is MDHEN and CDR2 is SYDVKM. The CDR3 covers 18 residues. CDR3 sequence: CASSLSVLARQPNQPQHF. The CDR3 DNA reads as TGTGCCAGCAGTTTGAGTGTGTTGGCCCGACAGCCGAATCAGCCCCAGCATTTT.

The V and J genes are TRBV5-1 and TRBJ1-4; a possible D gene is TRBD1 (6 bases). V was cut by 0 bases and J by 5 bases, with 14 bases left in between. There are 16 residues in the CDR3. Germline lookup yields CDR1 SGHRS and CDR2 YFSETQ. CDR3 nucleotides: TGCGCCAGCAGCTTGGCCGTAGGGGGGGCGAATGAAAAACTGTTTTTT. It encodes CASSLAVGGANEKLFF.

The chain employs TRBV5-1 and TRBJ2-7; D perhaps matches TRBD2 (6 bases). Per the germline V gene, CDR1 is SGHRS and CDR2 is YFSETQ. This CDR3 is built from 14 residues. V was cut by 4 bases and J by 6 bases, with 17 bases left in between. CDR3 residues: CASSLGDSRGEQYF. The CDR3 nucleotides read TGCGCCAGCAGCCTGGGGGACTCACGGGGCGAGCAGTACTTC.

The V and J genes are TRBV28 and TRBJ2-5; tentatively, D is TRBD2 (6 bases). The germline CDR1 and CDR2 sequences are MDHEN and SYDVKM. The V and J ends lost 4 bases and 5 bases respectively, with 17 bases between them. The CDR3 consists of 15 residues. The CDR3 loop reads CASSSPRKGGETQYF. The CDR3 bases are TGTGCCAGCAGTTCACCTCGGAAGGGAGGTGAGACCCAGTACTTC.

V usage is TRBV29-1 and J usage is TRBJ1-1, with 8 bases identical to TRBD1. This CDR3 has 14 residues. V dropped 4 bases and J dropped 4; count of bases not matched to a gene: 8. Germline V gene sequence: CDR1 SQVTM, CDR2 ANQGSEA. In DNA, the CDR3 is TGCAGCGTTGGAACAGCAGGGGGCGGCACTGAAGCTTTCTTT. Its protein product is CSVGTAGGGTEAFF.

The genes are TRBV28 and TRBJ2-2, with TRBD1 matching 11 bases. CDR1 is MDHEN, CDR2 SYDVKM, per germline. V lost 8 bases, J lost 6 bases, and 14 bases stayed unmatched. There are 17 residues in the CDR3. The CDR3 DNA is TGTGCCAGCGATCTGTCTCCGGGGACAGGGGGTTCCGGGGAGCTGTTTTTT. Its translation: CASDLSPGTGGSGELFF.

As concerns this clone: This sample includes further DNA sequences coding for the same CDR3. The chain recombines TRBV11-2 with TRBJ1-1; no clear D gene. The CDR3 runs 13 residues. Germline CDR1 reads SGHAT; CDR2 reads FQNNGV. Deletions cut 1 base from V and 3 bases from J, with 6 bases between. CDR3 DNA: TGTGCCAGCAGCTTAGTTTCTGACACTGAAGCTTTCTTT. Its translation is CASSLVSDTEAFF.

This clone was recorded only once. The chain joins TRBV25-1 to TRBJ1-3; D gene unclear. Trimming removed 4 bases at V and 0 bases at J, with 10 bases between. From germline, CDR1 is MGHDK and CDR2 SYGVNS. The CDR3 has 15 residues. In DNA form, the CDR3 reads TGTGCCAGCAGTGGGTTTGCAGACTCTGGAAACACCATATATTTT. This sequence encodes CASSGFADSGNTIYF.

This chain uses TRBV6-6 with TRBJ2-3; possible D gene TRBD1, 6 bases. Trimming pared 7 bases from V and 9 bases from J, leaving 14 bases between. The germline CDR1 and CDR2 sequences are MNHNY and SVGAGI (reference sequence). The CDR3 contains 12 residues. This chain's CDR3 is CASKESGETQYF. The CDR3 DNA reads as TGTGCCAGCAAGGAGTCAGGGGAAACGCAGTATTTT.

J is TRBJ1-1 and V is TRBV7-9; TRBD1 matches at 7 bases. Per germline, CDR1 SEHNR and CDR2 FQNEAQ (reference sequence). This CDR3 is 13 amino acids long. Losses at the gene ends were 4 bases for V and 4 bases for J; bases not matched to a gene: 3. The CDR3 coding sequence is TGTGCCAGCAGCTCCTCAGGGGGCACTGAAGCTTTCTTT. Its protein product is CASSSSGGTEAFF.